These 30 T cell receptor beta chains were sequenced from one sample in a study of a mutant IDH1 vaccine in newly diagnosed glioma (dated by TCRdb to the early 2020s). Interpreted using the paper, the time point label stands for: week 23, last vaccination. Every vaccine dose consisted of 300 ug of a 20-mer mutant IDH1 peptide in Montanide, administered subcutaneously together with topical imiquimod. No cognate antigen is known for these TCRs. The library was generated by the immunoSEQ multiplex PCR assay. Drawn from immuneACCESS, this table holds only the in-frame rearrangements with V and J called that TCRdb kept. Clones are partly lost; checked studies trace under half to an unresolved V gene and leave the rest unexplained. Counted in this sample were 25,000 to 30,000 clones; approximately 82% of them appeared once. Over 15% of the sample goes to the ten largest clones. Here the sequenced sample was PBMCs, taken from a glioma patient whose treatment included an IDH1 peptide vaccine. Receptors originate from a woman aged 25-40 years with glioma.

V usage is TRBV13 and J usage is TRBJ2-7; D gene unclear. Deletions cut 5 bases from V and 3 bases from J, with 5 bases between. The CDR3 is 11 amino acids. The germline V gene has CDR1 PRHDT and CDR2 FYEKMQ (reference sequence). This CDR3 is CASSRNYEQYF. In nucleotides, the CDR3 is TGTGCCAGCAGCCGAAACTACGAGCAGTACTTC. Using reference TRBV13 and TRBJ2-7 for the parts outside the CDR3, the full variable domain is AAGVIQSPRHLIKEKRETATLKCYPIPRHDTVYWYQQGPGQDPQFLISFYEKMQSDKGSIPDRFSAQQFSDYHSELNMSSLELGDSALYFCASSRNYEQYFGPGTRLTVT.

This sequence joins TRBV5-1 and TRBJ1-4; TRBD1 is a possible D gene (6 bases). The germline gives CDR1 SGHRS, CDR2 YFSETQ. The CDR3 runs 14 residues. With 2 bases removed from V and 6 bases from J, the gap between germline ends came to 11 bases. This CDR3 reads CASSFARGDEKLFF. As DNA, the CDR3 is TGCGCCAGCAGCTTCGCCAGGGGTGATGAAAAACTGTTTTTT.

The chain couples TRBV5-1 to TRBJ1-2, with D tentatively TRBD1 (6 bases). Germline values: CDR1 SGHRS, CDR2 YFSETQ. Deletions cut 2 bases from V and 2 bases from J, with 13 bases between. This CDR3 region has 15 residues. In DNA form, the CDR3 reads TGCGCCAGCAGCTTAGGGGGGGTCCAAAACTATGGCTACACCTTC. It translates to CASSLGGVQNYGYTF.

V gene TRBV18 combines with J gene TRBJ2-7, with D possibly matching TRBD1 (6 bases). The ends were cut back, 4 bases at V and 2 bases at J, with 12 bases in the middle. This CDR3 comprises 14 residues. Germline CDR1 KGHSH, CDR2 LQKENI. CDR3 nucleotide sequence: TGTGCCAGCTCACGGGGTGGACAGCCCTACGAGCAGTACTTC. Translating it yields CASSRGGQPYEQYF. The variable domain in full, completed from reference TRBV18 and TRBJ2-7, reads NAGVMQNPRHLVRRRGQEARLRCSPMKGHSHVYWYRQLPEEGLKFMVYLQKENIIDESGMPKERFSAEFPKEGPSILRIQQVVRGDSAAYFCASSRGGQPYEQYFGPGTRLTVT.

This clone has a single count. CDR3 residues: CASSFVAGGETGELFF. The DNA for the CDR3 is TGCGCCAGCAGCTTTGTAGCGGGGGGAGAAACCGGGGAGCTGTTTTTT. J is TRBJ2-2 and V is TRBV5-1; 10 bases map to TRBD2. From germline, CDR1 is SGHRS and CDR2 YFSETQ. With 2 bases clipped from V and 5 bases from J, the junction kept 6 bases outside the gene matches. The length of the CDR3 is 16 residues.

The V call is TRBV25-1, the J call TRBJ1-6; D not resolved. Between the trimmed V and J ends, which lost 3 bases and 9 bases, there was a span of 12 bases. The CDR3 spans 14 residues. The V gene's germline CDR1 is MGHDK and CDR2 SYGVNS. The CDR3 DNA reads as TGTGCCAGCAGTGACCCTTTTTCAGCTTCACCCCTCCACTTT. Translated, it gives CASSDPFSASPLHF.

CDR3 residues: CASSSPDSFFLNTEAFF. CDR3 DNA: TGTGCCAGCAGCTCCCCAGACAGCTTTTTTCTGAACACTGAAGCTTTCTTT. This chain connects TRBV7-9 to TRBJ1-1, with D maybe TRBD1 (5 bases). This CDR3 region has 17 residues. Germline V gives CDR1 SEHNR, CDR2 FQNEAQ (reference sequence). V dropped 4 bases and J dropped 0 bases, with 18 bases sitting between them.

This clone was recorded once. This chain uses TRBV13 with TRBJ2-7; unclear D gene. CDR3 length: 16 residues. V was clipped by 5 bases and J by 0 bases, with 17 bases between them. CDR1 PRHDT and CDR2 FYEKMQ come from the germline V gene (reference sequence). The DNA for the CDR3 is TGTGCCAGCAGCGCCCTCCGAGAGTTGAGCTCCTACGAGCAGTACTTC. Its translation is CASSALRELSSYEQYF.

The rearrangement uses TRBV6-1 and TRBJ2-2; TRBD1 agrees at 9 bases. J was trimmed by 6 bases and V by 6 bases; bases with no gene match: 5. The CDR3 runs to 14 residues. CDR1 and CDR2 (germline): MNHNS, SASEGT. The CDR3 protein is CASRIQGAAGELFF. In DNA, the CDR3 is TGTGCCAGCAGAATACAGGGGGCCGCCGGGGAGCTGTTTTTT.

The rearrangement joins TRBV19 to TRBJ1-1; D gene ambiguous. Germline V gives CDR1 LNHDA, CDR2 SQIVND (reference sequence). The CDR3 runs to 13 residues. V was trimmed by 2 bases and J by 1 base, leaving 5 bases between them. CDR3 nucleotides: TGTGCCAGTAGTATAATCTGGAACACTGAAGCTTTCTTT. Translation gives CASSIIWNTEAFF.

The J gene is TRBJ2-5, the V gene TRBV18; 7 bases match TRBD1. The CDR3 consists of 15 residues. The V segment lost 3 bases and the J segment 4 bases; nucleotides outside the gene matches: 8. Germline values: CDR1 KGHSH, CDR2 LQKENI. CDR3 loop: CASSPGGQVGETQYF. CDR3 coding DNA: TGTGCCAGCTCACCGGGCGGACAGGTGGGAGAGACCCAGTACTTC. Drawing the rest from reference TRBV18 and TRBJ2-5, the complete variable domain is NAGVMQNPRHLVRRRGQEARLRCSPMKGHSHVYWYRQLPEEGLKFMVYLQKENIIDESGMPKERFSAEFPKEGPSILRIQQVVRGDSAAYFCASSPGGQVGETQYFGPGTRLLVL.

This clone was counted only a few times. V gene TRBV6-4 combines with J gene TRBJ1-2; a weak D match, TRBD1 (5 bases). CDR3 length: 15 residues. With 3 bases removed from V and 2 bases from J, the gap between germline ends came to 13 bases. In germline, CDR1 is MRHNA, CDR2 SNTAGT. The CDR3 loop is CASSEGPFSNYGYTF. The CDR3 DNA reads as TGTGCCAGCAGTGAGGGGCCTTTCTCGAACTATGGCTACACCTTC.

The genes are TRBV2 and TRBJ1-1; D gene unclear. Germline CDR1 is SNHLY and CDR2 is FYNNEI. There are 14 residues in the CDR3. V was pared by 8 bases and J by 1 base, with 14 bases between. The CDR3 is CASFKTEQNTEAFF. The CDR3 bases are TGTGCCAGCTTCAAAACAGAGCAGAACACTGAAGCTTTCTTT.

The chain links TRBV29-1 to TRBJ2-7; perhaps TRBD1 as D (6 bases). The CDR3 runs 13 residues. Between the trimmed V and J ends, which lost 7 bases and 7 bases, there was a span of 20 bases. Germline V gene sequence: CDR1 SQVTM, CDR2 ANQGSEA. DNA of the CDR3: TGCAGCGCCAGGTGGGGACAAATCAAAGAGCAGTACTTC. This gives the protein CSARWGQIKEQYF.

The J gene is TRBJ2-7, the V gene TRBV5-4; 11 bases agree with TRBD2. Germline loops: CDR1 SGHNT, CDR2 YYREEE (reference sequence). This CDR3 is built from 16 residues. V lost 2 bases to trimming and J lost 2 bases; unmatched junction nucleotides: 6. The CDR3 spells CASSLGSGGAAYEQYF. The DNA of the CDR3 is TGTGCCAGCAGCTTAGGTAGCGGGGGGGCGGCCTACGAGCAGTACTTC.

This clone was counted a single time. The chain has TRBV5-1 and TRBJ1-4, with TRBD1 identical over 10 bases. The V gene end was trimmed by 4 bases and the J gene end by 6 bases; junction bases not matched to a gene: 9. The length of the CDR3 is 16 residues. Germline-derived CDR1 and CDR2 are SGHRS and YFSETQ. The CDR3: CASSRDRGTRDEKLFF. In DNA form, the CDR3 reads TGCGCCAGCAGCCGGGACAGGGGCACACGTGATGAAAAACTGTTTTTT.

This chain joins TRBV5-1 and TRBJ2-1; 14 bases agree with TRBD2. CDR1 is SGHRS and CDR2 is YFSETQ in the germline V gene. This CDR3 has 17 residues. Trimming at V came to 4 bases and at J to 5 bases, leaving 8 bases not matched to a gene. CDR3 in DNA: TGCGCCAGCAGCGATCGATCGGGACTAGCGGGGGACAATGAGCAGTTCTTC. It is translated as CASSDRSGLAGDNEQFF.

The genes are TRBV5-1 and TRBJ1-1; TRBD1 matches 9 bases. Germline V CDR1 and CDR2: SGHRS, YFSETQ. V was clipped by 4 bases and J by 0 bases; unmatched bases: 10. The CDR3 loop spans 17 amino acids. CDR3 nucleotide sequence: TGCGCCAGCAGCCCGGCGTACAGGGGGCGGATGAACACTGAAGCTTTCTTT. Its protein product is CASSPAYRGRMNTEAFF.

V is TRBV4-1 and J is TRBJ1-1; D is perhaps TRBD1 (5 bases). Germline CDR1 and CDR2: MGHRA and YSYEKL. CDR3 length equals 13 residues. Trimming pared 4 bases from V and 6 bases from J, leaving 12 bases between. CDR3 coding DNA: TGCGCCAGCAGCCTCGGGAGGGGCGCTGAAGCTTTCTTT. Protein sequence: CASSLGRGAEAFF.

The chain uses TRBV30 and TRBJ1-6; D gene uncertain. This CDR3 comprises 15 residues. V shed 5 bases and J shed 0 bases, with 11 bases lying between them. From germline, CDR1 is GTSNPN and CDR2 SVGIG (reference sequence). The CDR3 DNA sequence: TGTGCCTGGGGATCGGGGAGCTCCTATAATTCACCCCTCCACTTT. This sequence encodes CAWGSGSSYNSPLHF.

The rearrangement joins TRBV29-1 to TRBJ2-7, with a possible D match to TRBD2 (6 bases). Germline values: CDR1 SQVTM, CDR2 ANQGSEA. V was pared by 4 bases and J by 3 bases, with 13 bases between. This CDR3 contains 13 residues. As DNA, the CDR3 is TGCAGCGTTGGGGGGGACTTCGACTACGAGCAGTACTTC. It is translated as CSVGGDFDYEQYF.

This clone came up once. The chain combines TRBV6-6 with TRBJ1-5; 9 positions agree with TRBD1. V was clipped by 6 bases and J by 4 bases; unmatched bases: 4. This CDR3 has 14 amino acids. Germline values: CDR1 MNHNY, CDR2 SVGAGI (reference sequence). The CDR3 DNA sequence: TGTGCCAGCAGCCCGGACAGGGGAAATCAGCCCCAGCATTTT. Translated, it gives CASSPDRGNQPQHF.

The chain couples TRBV10-1 to TRBJ2-3; 7 bases are shared with TRBD1. This CDR3 comprises 14 residues. With V trimmed by 4 bases and J by 2 bases, 3 bases remained unmatched. Looked up from germline, CDR1 is WNHNN and CDR2 is SYGVQD (reference sequence). In nucleotides, the CDR3 is TGCGCCAGCAGTGGGGACAGTCTCACAGATACGCAGTATTTT. This encodes CASSGDSLTDTQYF.

This clone has a single count. Here the CDR3 reads CAWSTGGAEAFF. DNA for the CDR3: TGTGCCTGGAGTACGGGCGGCGCTGAAGCTTTCTTT. The rearrangement links TRBV30 to TRBJ1-1; unclear D gene. The CDR3 runs 12 residues. V was pared by 2 bases and J by 6 bases, with 10 bases between. Germline V gene data show CDR1 as GTSNPN and CDR2 as SVGIG (reference sequence). Together with reference TRBV30 and TRBJ1-1, the CDR3 gives the full variable domain: SQTIHQWPATLVQPVGSPLSLECTVEGTSNPNLYWYRQAAGRGLQLLFYSVGIGQISSEVPQNLSASRPQDRQFILSSKKLLLSDSGFYLCAWSTGGAEAFFGQGTRLTVV.

The chain employs TRBV9 and TRBJ2-1, with TRBD2 identical over 13 bases. J was trimmed by 0 bases and V by 4 bases; bases with no gene match: 4. The CDR3 totals 17 residues. CDR1 is SGDLS, CDR2 YYNGEE, per germline. CDR3 DNA sequence: TGTGCCAGCAGCCACGGACTAGCGGGGGCCTCCTACAATGAGCAGTTCTTC. Its translation is CASSHGLAGASYNEQFF.

The V call is TRBV4-3, the J call TRBJ2-2; D may be TRBD1 (7 bases). This CDR3 region has 18 residues. V was cut by 0 bases and J by 0 bases, with 14 bases left in between. Germline CDR1 LGHNA, CDR2 YSLEER. CDR3 in amino acids: CASSQEGRDSANTGELFF. CDR3 nucleotide sequence: TGCGCCAGCAGCCAAGAAGGGCGGGACAGCGCGAACACCGGGGAGCTGTTTTTT.

V and J are TRBV7-2 and TRBJ1-5; D remains unclear. CDR1 is SGHTA, CDR2 FQGNSA, per germline. The CDR3 runs to 13 residues. V was trimmed by 5 bases and J by 1 base, leaving 6 bases between them. The CDR3 loop reads CASSTESNQPQHF. For the CDR3, the DNA is TGTGCCAGCAGCACAGAGAGCAATCAGCCCCAGCATTTT.

This chain connects TRBV10-2 to TRBJ2-1; no clear D. V was clipped by 7 bases and J by 8 bases, with 9 bases between them. CDR3 length: 11 residues. CDR1 is WSHSY and CDR2 is SAAADI in the germline V gene. The chain's CDR3 is CASKAWDEQFF. CDR3 nucleotide sequence: TGCGCCAGCAAGGCGTGGGATGAGCAGTTCTTC.

The gene calls are TRBV4-3 and TRBJ2-2, with a possible D match to TRBD1 (5 bases). Germline V gene sequence: CDR1 LGHNA, CDR2 YSLEER. V shed 0 bases and J shed 2 bases, with 19 bases lying between them. The CDR3 is 19 amino acids. The CDR3 region has the DNA TGCGCCAGCAGCCAAGAAAAACCTCGCGGCCAGGGAAACACCGGGGAGCTGTTTTTT. This translates into CASSQEKPRGQGNTGELFF.

This chain joins TRBV5-5 and TRBJ1-2; tentative D call: TRBD1 (5 bases). CDR1 and CDR2 (germline): SGHKS, YYEKEE (reference sequence). This CDR3 is built from 15 residues. Trimming removed 0 bases from V and 7 bases from J, with 16 bases in between. CDR3 amino acids: CASSLEATEEGGYTF. In DNA form, the CDR3 reads TGTGCCAGCAGCTTGGAGGCGACAGAGGAGGGTGGCTACACCTTC.